This T cell receptor beta chain was sequenced for a study of blood T cell repertoires in COVID-19. Study at large: T cells, B-cell-depleted T cells, or PBMCs supplied cDNA or gDNA.

The V and J ends lost 4 bases and 0 bases, in that order; junction bases with no gene match: 6. The CDR3 loop spans 16 amino acids. Per germline, CDR1 MDHEN and CDR2 SYDVKM. Source study methods: Amplification from reference gene primers served as the basis for estimated nucleated cell counts. Sequencing used immunoSEQ multiplex PCR; TCRdb keeps in-frame clones, though not all of them. The V and J calls and clone size come from that table; D and trimming were worked out from the DNA. The data hold some 140,000 clones, with approximately 85% observed a single time. This clone was seen just once. Sequenced material: peripheral blood. This rearrangement joins TRBV28 to TRBJ2-4, with TRBD1 matching over 7 bases. This clonotype originated in a man in his sixties with COVID-19, enrolled during active disease. CDR3 protein: CASSSPGQLAKNIQYF. CDR3 bases: TGTGCCAGCAGTTCACCGGGACAGCTAGCCAAAAACATTCAGTACTTC.